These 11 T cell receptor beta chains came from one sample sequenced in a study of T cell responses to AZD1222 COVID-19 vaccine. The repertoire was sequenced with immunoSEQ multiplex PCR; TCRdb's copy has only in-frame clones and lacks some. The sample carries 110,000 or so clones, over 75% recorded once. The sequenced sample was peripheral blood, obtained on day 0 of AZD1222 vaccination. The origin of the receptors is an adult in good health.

Written as DNA, the CDR3 is TGTGCCAGCACCCAGGGGTCGAACTATGGCTACACCTTC. This gives the protein CASTQGSNYGYTF. The chain recombines TRBV28 with TRBJ1-2; TRBD1 might be the D (6 bases). The germline V gene encodes CDR1 MDHEN and CDR2 SYDVKM. V was trimmed by 7 bases and J by 2 bases, leaving 11 bases between them. The CDR3 extends over 13 amino acids.

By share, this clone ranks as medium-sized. The CDR3: CASSSQENTEAFF. In DNA form, the CDR3 reads TGTGCCAGCTCATCGCAGGAGAACACTGAAGCTTTCTTT. The chain has TRBV18 and TRBJ1-1; D unresolved. Germline assignment: CDR1 KGHSH and CDR2 LQKENI. The CDR3 loop spans 13 amino acids. V shed 5 bases and J shed 1 base, with 8 bases lying between them.

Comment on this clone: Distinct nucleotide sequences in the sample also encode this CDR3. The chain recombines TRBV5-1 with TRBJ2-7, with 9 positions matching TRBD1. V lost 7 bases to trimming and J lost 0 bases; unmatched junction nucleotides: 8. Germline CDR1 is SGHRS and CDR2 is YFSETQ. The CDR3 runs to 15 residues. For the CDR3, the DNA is TGCGCCAGCGGACCGGGACAGGGAAGCTCCTACGAGCAGTACTTC. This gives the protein CASGPGQGSSYEQYF.

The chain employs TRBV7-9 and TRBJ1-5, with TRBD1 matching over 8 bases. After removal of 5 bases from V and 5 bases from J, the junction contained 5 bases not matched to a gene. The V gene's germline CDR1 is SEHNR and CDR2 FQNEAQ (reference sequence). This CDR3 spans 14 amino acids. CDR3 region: CASSPGQGDQPQHF. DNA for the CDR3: TGTGCCAGCAGCCCCGGACAGGGCGATCAGCCCCAGCATTTT.

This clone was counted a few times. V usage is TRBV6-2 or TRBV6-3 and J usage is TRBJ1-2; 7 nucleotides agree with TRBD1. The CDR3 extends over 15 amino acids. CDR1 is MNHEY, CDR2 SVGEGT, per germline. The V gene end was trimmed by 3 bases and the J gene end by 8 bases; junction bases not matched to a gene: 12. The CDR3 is CASSYHQQGRGGYTF. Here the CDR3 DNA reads TGTGCCAGCAGTTATCATCAACAGGGGAGAGGAGGCTACACCTTC.

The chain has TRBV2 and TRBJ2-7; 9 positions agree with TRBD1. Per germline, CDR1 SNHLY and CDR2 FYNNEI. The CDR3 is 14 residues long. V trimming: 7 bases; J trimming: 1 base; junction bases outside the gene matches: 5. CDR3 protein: CASNLDRGSYEQYF. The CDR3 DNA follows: TGTGCCAGCAATCTCGACAGGGGGTCCTACGAGCAGTACTTC.

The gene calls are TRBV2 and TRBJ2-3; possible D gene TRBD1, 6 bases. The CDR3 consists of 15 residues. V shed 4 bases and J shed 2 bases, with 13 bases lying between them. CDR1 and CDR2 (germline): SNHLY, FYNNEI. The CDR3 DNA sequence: TGTGCCAGCAGTGGCCGGGACACTTACACAGATACGCAGTATTTT. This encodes CASSGRDTYTDTQYF.

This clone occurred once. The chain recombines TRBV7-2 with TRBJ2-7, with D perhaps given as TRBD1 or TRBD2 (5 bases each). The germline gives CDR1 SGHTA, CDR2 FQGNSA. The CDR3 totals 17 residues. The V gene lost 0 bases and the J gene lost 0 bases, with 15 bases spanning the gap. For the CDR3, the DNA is TGTGCCAGCAGCTTAGCGTTCTCAGGGACGACCTCCTACGAGCAGTACTTC. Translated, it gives CASSLAFSGTTSYEQYF.

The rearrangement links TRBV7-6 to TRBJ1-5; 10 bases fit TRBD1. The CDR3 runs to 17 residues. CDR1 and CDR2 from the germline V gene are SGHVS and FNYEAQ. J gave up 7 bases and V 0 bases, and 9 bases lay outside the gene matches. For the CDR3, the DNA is TGTGCCAGCAGCTTAGCGACAGGACAGGGGGGAGGACAGCCCCAGCATTTT. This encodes CASSLATGQGGGQPQHF.

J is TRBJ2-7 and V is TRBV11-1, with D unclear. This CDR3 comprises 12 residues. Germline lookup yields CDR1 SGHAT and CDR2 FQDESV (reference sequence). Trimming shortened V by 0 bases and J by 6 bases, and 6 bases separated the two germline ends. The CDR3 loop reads CASSLAFAEQYF. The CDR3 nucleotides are TGTGCCAGCAGCTTAGCGTTCGCCGAGCAGTACTTC.

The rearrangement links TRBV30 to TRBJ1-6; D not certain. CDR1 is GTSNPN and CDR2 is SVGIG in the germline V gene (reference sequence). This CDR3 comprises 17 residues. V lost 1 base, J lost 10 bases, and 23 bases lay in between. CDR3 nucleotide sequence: TGTGCCTGGAGTGCCAGAGCTCGATATTCGGGCTTCTCACCCCTCCACTTT. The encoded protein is CAWSARARYSGFSPLHF. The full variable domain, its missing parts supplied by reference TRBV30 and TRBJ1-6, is SQTIHQWPATLVQPVGSPLSLECTVEGTSNPNLYWYRQAAGRGLQLLFYSVGIGQISSEVPQNLSASRPQDRQFILSSKKLLLSDSGFYLCAWSARARYSGFSPLHFGNGTRLTVT.